Given below is one TCR beta chain in context. The antigen remains unidentified. The PCR had 60 Vbeta and 13 Jbeta primers. The table came from immunoSEQ multiplex PCR; TCRdb's copy has only in-frame clones and leaves some out. The table shows about 190,000 clones, with around 87% occurring only once. Trimming shortened V by 1 base and J by 8 bases, and 15 bases separated the two germline ends. The CDR3 totals 16 residues. Germline values: CDR1 SGHTA, CDR2 FQGNSA. This record comes from a study of cytomegalovirus exposure and HLA in healthy donors. Study observations and caveats: In a later analysis, a missense DCLRE1C variant was linked to TCR beta V- and J-gene trimming. Follow-up analysis seemed to connect common viral pathogens with several of the most significant clusters identified. Upon later analysis, TCR association rates were observed to vary by HLA locus, being highest for DRB1 and lowest for HLA-C.

The sample consisted of PBMCs. The chain uses TRBV7-2 and TRBJ1-6, with a weak D call TRBD1 (5 bases). The sequence was obtained from a boy between 2 and 10 years old in good health and CMV-seronegative. CDR3 DNA sequence: TGTGCCAGCAGCTTAGGAGCCGCAGGGTCGGATTCACCCCTCCACTTT. Residues: CASSLGAAGSDSPLHF.